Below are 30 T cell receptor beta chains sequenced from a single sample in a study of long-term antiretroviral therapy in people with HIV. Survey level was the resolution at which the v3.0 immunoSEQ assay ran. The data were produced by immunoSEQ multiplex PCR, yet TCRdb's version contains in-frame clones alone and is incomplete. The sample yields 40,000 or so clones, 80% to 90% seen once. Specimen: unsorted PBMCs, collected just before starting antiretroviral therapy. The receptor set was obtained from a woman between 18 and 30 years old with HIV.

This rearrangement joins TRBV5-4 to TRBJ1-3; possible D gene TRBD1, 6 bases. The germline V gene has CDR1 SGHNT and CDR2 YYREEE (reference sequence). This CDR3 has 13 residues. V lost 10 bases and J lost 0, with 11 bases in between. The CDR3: CAGGRYSGNTIYF. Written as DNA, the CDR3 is TGTGCCGGGGGCCGGTACTCTGGAAACACCATATATTTT.

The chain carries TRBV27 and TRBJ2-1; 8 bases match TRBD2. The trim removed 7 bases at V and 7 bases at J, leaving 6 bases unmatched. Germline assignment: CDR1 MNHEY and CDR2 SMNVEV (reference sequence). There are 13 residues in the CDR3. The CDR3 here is CASTFSGGNEQFF. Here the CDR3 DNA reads TGTGCCAGCACCTTTTCGGGGGGGAATGAGCAGTTCTTC.

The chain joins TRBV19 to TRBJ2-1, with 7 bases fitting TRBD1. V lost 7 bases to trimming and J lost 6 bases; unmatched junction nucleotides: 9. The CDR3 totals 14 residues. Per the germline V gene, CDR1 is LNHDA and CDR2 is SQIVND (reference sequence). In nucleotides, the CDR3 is TGTGCCAGTACCTGGACAGGAGGCGGCAATGAGCAGTTCTTC. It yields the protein CASTWTGGGNEQFF.

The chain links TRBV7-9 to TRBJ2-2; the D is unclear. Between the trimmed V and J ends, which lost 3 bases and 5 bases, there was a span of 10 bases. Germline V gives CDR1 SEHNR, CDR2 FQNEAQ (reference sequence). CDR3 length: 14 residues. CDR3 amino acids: CASSFRVFTGELFF. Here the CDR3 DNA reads TGTGCCAGCAGCTTTCGGGTGTTTACCGGGGAGCTGTTTTTT.

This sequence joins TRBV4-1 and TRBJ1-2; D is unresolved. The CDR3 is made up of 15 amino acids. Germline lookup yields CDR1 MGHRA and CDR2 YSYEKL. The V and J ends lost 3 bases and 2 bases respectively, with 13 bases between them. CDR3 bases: TGCGCCAGCAGCCAGACCGGACTGCAGAACTATGGCTACACCTTC. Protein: CASSQTGLQNYGYTF.

The CDR3: CASSASKRTDTQYF. The DNA of the CDR3 is TGTGCCAGCAGCGCCTCTAAGAGAACAGATACGCAGTATTTT. The gene calls are TRBV9 and TRBJ2-3; D is uncertain. The V end lost 3 bases, the J end lost 3 bases, and 11 bases lay between the germline ends. The CDR3 runs to 14 residues. Looked up from germline, CDR1 is SGDLS and CDR2 is YYNGEE.

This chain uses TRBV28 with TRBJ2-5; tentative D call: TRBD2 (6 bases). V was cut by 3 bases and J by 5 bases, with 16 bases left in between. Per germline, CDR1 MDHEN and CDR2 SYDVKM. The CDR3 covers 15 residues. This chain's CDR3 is CASSFFTSPTETQYF. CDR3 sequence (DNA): TGTGCCAGCAGTTTCTTCACTAGCCCGACCGAGACCCAGTACTTC.

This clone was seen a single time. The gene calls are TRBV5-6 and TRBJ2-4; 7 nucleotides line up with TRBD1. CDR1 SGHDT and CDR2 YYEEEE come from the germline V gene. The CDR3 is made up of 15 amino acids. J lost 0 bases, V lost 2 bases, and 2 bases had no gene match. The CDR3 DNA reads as TGTGCCAGCAGCTTAGACAGGGTAGCCAAAAACATTCAGTACTTC. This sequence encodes CASSLDRVAKNIQYF.

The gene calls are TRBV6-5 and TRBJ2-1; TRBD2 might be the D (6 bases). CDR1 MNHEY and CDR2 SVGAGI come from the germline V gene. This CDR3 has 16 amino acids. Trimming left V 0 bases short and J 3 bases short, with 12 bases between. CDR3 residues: CASSYSIAENYNEQFF. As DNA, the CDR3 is TGTGCCAGCAGTTACTCCATAGCGGAAAACTACAATGAGCAGTTCTTC.

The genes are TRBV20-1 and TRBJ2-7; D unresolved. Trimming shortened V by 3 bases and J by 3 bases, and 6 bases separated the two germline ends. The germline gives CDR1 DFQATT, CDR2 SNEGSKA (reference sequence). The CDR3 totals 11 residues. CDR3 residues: CSASTVYEQYF. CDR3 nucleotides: TGCAGTGCTAGTACAGTCTACGAGCAGTACTTC.

CDR3 coding DNA: TGTGCCAGCAGCGCCAGTAGCGGGATTGTTGCAGATACGCAGTATTTT. Protein: CASSASSGIVADTQYF. The chain uses TRBV9 and TRBJ2-3; 8 nucleotides align to TRBD2. Germline V gene lookup returns CDR1 SGDLS and CDR2 YYNGEE. This CDR3 region has 16 residues. The V and J ends lost 3 bases and 4 bases, in that order; junction bases with no gene match: 10.

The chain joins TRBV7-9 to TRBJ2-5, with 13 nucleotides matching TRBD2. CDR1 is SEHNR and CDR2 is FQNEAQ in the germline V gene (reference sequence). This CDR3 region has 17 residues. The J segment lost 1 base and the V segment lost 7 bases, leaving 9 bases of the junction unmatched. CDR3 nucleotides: TGTGCCAGCACCCTACCTGGACTAGCGGGAGCCCAAGAGACCCAGTACTTC. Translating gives CASTLPGLAGAQETQYF.

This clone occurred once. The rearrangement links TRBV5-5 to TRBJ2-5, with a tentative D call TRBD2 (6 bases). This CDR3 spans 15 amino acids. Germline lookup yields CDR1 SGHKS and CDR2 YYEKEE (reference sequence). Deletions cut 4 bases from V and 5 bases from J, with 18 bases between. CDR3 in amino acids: CASSPTEGVLETQYF. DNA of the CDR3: TGTGCCAGCAGCCCGACGGAGGGAGTGCTCGAGACCCAGTACTTC.

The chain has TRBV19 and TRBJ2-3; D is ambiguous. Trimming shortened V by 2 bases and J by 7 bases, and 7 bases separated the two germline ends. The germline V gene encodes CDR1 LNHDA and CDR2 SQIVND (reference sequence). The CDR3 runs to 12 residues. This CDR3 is CASSISGNTQYF. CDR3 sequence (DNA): TGTGCCAGTAGTATATCGGGTAATACGCAGTATTTT.

In nucleotides, the CDR3 is TGTGCCAGCAGCGCGAGGACAGTCCAAGAGACCCAGTACTTC. Amino acids: CASSARTVQETQYF. The V and J genes are TRBV5-4 and TRBJ2-5, with a possible D match to TRBD1 (6 bases). Deletions cut 4 bases from V and 1 base from J, with 11 bases between. Germline assignment: CDR1 SGHNT and CDR2 YYREEE (reference sequence). The CDR3 runs 14 residues.

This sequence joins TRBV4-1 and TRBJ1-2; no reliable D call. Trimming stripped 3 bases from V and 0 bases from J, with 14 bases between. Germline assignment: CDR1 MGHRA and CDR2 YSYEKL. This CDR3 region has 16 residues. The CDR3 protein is CASSHLSLDPNYGYTF. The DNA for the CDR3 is TGCGCCAGCAGCCACCTCTCTTTGGACCCTAACTATGGCTACACCTTC.

CDR3 nucleotides: TGCGCCAGCAGCCAAGATGGGGGGGTGGGCACAGATACGCAGTATTTT. Its translation is CASSQDGGVGTDTQYF. The rearrangement joins TRBV4-3 to TRBJ2-3; TRBD2 matches 7 bases. Per the germline V gene, CDR1 is LGHNA and CDR2 is YSLEER. Germline trimming cut 0 bases from V and 1 base from J; bases unmatched to any gene: 4. The CDR3 consists of 16 residues.

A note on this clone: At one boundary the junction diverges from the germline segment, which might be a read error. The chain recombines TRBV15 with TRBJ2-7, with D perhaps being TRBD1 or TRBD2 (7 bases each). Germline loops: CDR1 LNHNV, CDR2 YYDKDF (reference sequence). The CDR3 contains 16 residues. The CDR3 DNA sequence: TGTGCCGCCAGCAGGGGGGGAAACCTCATCTCCTACGAGCAGTACTTC. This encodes CAASRGGNLISYEQYF.

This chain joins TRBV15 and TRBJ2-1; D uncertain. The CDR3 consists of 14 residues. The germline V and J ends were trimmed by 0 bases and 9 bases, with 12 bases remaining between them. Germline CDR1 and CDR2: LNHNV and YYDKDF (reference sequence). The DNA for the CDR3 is TGTGCCACCAGCAGAGATAATAGCCCGCCTGAGCAGTTCTTC. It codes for CATSRDNSPPEQFF.

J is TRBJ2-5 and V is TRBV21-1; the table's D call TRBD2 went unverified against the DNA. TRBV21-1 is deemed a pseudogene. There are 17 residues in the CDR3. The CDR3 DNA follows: TGTGCCAGCACCCTCAGGAAAGTGGCAACTAGAGGAGAGACCCAGTACTTC. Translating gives CASTLRKVATRGETQYF.

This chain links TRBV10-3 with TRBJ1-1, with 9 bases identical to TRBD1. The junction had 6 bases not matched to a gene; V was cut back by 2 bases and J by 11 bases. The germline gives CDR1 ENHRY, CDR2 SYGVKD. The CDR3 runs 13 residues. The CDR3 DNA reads TGTGCCATCAGTGAGGGGGGACAGGGCAGGGCTTTCTTT. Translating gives CAISEGGQGRAFF.

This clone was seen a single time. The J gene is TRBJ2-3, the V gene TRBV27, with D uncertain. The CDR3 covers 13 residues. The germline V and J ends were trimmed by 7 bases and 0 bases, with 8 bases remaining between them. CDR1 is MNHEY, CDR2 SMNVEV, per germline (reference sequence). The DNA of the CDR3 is TGTGCCAGCACGGCGGATAGCACAGATACGCAGTATTTT. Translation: CASTADSTDTQYF.

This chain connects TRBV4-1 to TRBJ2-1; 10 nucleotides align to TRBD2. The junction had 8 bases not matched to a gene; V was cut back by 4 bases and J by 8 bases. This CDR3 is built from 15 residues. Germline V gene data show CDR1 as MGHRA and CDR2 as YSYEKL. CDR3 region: CASSLGLAGVDEQFF. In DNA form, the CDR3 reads TGCGCCAGCAGCCTAGGGCTAGCGGGAGTAGATGAGCAGTTCTTC.

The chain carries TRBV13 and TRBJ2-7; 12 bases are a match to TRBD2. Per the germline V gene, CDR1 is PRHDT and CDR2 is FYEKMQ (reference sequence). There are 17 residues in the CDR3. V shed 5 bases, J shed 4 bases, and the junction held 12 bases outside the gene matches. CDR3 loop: CASSPVASGRAVYEQYF. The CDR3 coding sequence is TGTGCCAGCAGCCCAGTGGCTAGCGGGAGGGCCGTGTACGAGCAGTACTTC.

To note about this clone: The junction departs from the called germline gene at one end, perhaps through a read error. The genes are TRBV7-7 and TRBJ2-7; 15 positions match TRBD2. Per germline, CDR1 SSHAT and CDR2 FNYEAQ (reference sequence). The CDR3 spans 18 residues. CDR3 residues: CASSQEPGLAGGSYEQYF. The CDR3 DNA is TGTGCTAGCAGCCAAGAGCCGGGACTAGCGGGAGGATCCTACGAGCAGTACTTC.

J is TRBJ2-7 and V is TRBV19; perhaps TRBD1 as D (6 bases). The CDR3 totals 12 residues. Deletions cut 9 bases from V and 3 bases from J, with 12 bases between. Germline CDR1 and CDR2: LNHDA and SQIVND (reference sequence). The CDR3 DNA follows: TGTGCCAGCCGGGACAAACTCTACGAGCAGTACTTC. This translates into CASRDKLYEQYF.

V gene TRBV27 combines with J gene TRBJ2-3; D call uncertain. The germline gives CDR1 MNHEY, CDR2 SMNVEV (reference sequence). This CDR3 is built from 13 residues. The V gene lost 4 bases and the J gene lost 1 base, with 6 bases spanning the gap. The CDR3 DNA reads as TGTGCCAGCAGTTCGACCCGCACAGATACGCAGTATTTT. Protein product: CASSSTRTDTQYF.

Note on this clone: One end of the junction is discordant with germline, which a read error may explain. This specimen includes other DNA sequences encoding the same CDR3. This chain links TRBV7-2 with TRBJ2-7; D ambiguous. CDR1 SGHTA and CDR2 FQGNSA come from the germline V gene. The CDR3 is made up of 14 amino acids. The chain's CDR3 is CASSLVTASYEQYF. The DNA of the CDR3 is TGTGCCAGTAGCTTAGTTACGGCCTCCTACGAGCAGTACTTC.

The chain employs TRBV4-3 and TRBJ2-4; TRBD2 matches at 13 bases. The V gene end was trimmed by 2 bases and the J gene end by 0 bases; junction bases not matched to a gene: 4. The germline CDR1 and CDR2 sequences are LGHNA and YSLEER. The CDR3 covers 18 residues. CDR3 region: CASSQRGLAGVAKNIQYF. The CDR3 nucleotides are TGCGCCAGCAGCCAAAGAGGACTAGCGGGGGTAGCCAAAAACATTCAGTACTTC.

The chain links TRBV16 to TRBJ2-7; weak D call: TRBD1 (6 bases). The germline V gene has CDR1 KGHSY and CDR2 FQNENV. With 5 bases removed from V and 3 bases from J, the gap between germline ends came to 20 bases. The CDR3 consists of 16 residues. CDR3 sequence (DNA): TGTGCCAGCAGCATTACTCCGGGACAAATACACTACGAGCAGTACTTC. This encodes CASSITPGQIHYEQYF.